Reported below is one T cell receptor beta chain. This specimen comes from a study of T cell responses to AZD1222 COVID-19 vaccine. Repertoires were generated with immunoSEQ multiplex PCR, while TCRdb's copy carries only in-frame clones and drops some. The profile shows fewer than 150,000 clones, 89% of them singletons. The ends were cut back, 4 bases at V and 0 bases at J, with 15 bases in the middle. Germline V gene lookup returns CDR1 MNHNS and CDR2 SASEGT. CDR3 length: 16 amino acids. J is TRBJ1-2 and V is TRBV6-1, with D perhaps TRBD1 (5 bases). The clonotype comes from an adult in good health. Sequences were derived from peripheral blood, sampled on day 0 of AZD1222 vaccination. CDR3 region: CASSGGSTTPNYGYTF. DNA for the CDR3: TGTGCCAGCAGTGGGGGCTCGACGACCCCTAACTATGGCTACACCTTC.